This T cell receptor beta chain stems from a study of blood T cell repertoires in COVID-19. Study information: Sources were T cells, B-cell-depleted T cells, or PBMCs; the material itself was cDNA or gDNA.

Produced via immunoSEQ multiplex PCR; TCRdb's table is partial and in-frame only. There are approximately 350,000 clones in the sample; less than 90% occur only once, and 2.5% to 3.5% lies in the top ten. What the recovered Cohort 3 donors had was two negative PCRs, clearance, or symptom resolution. There are 14 residues in the CDR3. Germline CDR1 reads SGHTS; CDR2 reads YDEGEE. Trimming left V 1 base short and J 7 bases short, with 14 bases between. The TCR sequence derives from a woman aged 25 to 39 who had recovered from COVID-19. Sequencing was performed on PBMCs or T cells enriched from blood (not recorded which). The rearrangement links TRBV5-8 to TRBJ1-2; unclear D gene. The CDR3 DNA reads TGTGCCAGCAGCTTGACCGCGGGAGGCTTTGGCTACACCTTC. It codes for CASSLTAGGFGYTF.